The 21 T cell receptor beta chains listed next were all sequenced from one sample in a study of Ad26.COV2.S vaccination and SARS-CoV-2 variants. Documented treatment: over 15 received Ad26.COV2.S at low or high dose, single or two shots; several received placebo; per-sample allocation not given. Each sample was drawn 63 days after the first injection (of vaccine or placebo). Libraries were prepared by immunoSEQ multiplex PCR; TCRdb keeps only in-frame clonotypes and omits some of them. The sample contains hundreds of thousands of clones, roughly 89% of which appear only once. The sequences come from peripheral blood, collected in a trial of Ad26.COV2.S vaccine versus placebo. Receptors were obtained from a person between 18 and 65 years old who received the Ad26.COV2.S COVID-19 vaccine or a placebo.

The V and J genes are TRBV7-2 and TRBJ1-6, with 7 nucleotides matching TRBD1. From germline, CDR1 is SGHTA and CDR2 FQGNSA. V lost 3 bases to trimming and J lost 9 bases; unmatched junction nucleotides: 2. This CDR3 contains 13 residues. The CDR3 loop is CASSFDRVSPLHF. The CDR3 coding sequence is TGTGCCAGCAGCTTTGACAGGGTTTCACCCCTCCACTTT.

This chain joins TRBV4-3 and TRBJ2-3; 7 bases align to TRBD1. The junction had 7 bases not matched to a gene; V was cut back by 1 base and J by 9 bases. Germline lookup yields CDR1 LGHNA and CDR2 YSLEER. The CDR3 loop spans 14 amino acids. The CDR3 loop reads CASSQVLPRGTQYF. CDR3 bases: TGCGCCAGCAGCCAAGTTTTGCCCAGGGGGACGCAGTATTTT.

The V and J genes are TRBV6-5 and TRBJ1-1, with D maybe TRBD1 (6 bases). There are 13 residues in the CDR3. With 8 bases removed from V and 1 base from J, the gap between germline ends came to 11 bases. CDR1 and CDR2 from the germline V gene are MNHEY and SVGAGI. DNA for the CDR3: TGTGCCAGCGGGAAGGGACAGAACACTGAAGCTTTCTTT. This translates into CASGKGQNTEAFF.

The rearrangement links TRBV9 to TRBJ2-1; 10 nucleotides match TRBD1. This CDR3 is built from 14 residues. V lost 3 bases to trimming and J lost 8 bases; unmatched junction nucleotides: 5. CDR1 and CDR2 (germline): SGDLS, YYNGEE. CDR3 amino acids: CASSAGTGVDEQFF. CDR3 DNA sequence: TGTGCCAGCAGCGCCGGGACAGGGGTCGATGAGCAGTTCTTC.

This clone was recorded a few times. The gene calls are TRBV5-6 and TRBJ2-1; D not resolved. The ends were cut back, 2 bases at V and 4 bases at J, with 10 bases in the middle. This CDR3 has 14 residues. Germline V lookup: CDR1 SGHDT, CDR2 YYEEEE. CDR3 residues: CASSFYSLYNEQFF. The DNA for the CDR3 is TGTGCCAGCAGCTTTTACTCTCTTTACAATGAGCAGTTCTTC.

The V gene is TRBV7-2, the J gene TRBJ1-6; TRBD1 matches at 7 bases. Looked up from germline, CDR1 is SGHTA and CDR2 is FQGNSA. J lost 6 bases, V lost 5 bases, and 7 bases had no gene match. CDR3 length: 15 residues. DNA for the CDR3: TGTGCCAGCAGCACTCAGGGGGTAGGTAATTCACCCCTCCACTTT. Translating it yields CASSTQGVGNSPLHF.

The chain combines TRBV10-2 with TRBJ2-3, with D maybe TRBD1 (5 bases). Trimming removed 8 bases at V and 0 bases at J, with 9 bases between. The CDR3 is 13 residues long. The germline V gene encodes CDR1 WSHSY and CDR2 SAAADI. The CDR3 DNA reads TGCGCCAGCGGGGCCATAAGCACAGATACGCAGTATTTT. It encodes CASGAISTDTQYF.

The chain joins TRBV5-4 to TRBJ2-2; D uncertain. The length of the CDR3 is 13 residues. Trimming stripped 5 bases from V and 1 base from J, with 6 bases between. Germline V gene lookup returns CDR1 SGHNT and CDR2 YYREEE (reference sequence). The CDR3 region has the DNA TGTGCCAGCAGTTCCCAGAACACCGGGGAGCTGTTTTTT. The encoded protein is CASSSQNTGELFF.

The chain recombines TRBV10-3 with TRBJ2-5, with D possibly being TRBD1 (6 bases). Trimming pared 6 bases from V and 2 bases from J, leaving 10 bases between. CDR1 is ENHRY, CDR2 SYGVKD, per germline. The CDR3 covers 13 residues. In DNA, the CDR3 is TGTGCCATCAGCAGGGACACACAAGAGACCCAGTACTTC. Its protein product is CAISRDTQETQYF.

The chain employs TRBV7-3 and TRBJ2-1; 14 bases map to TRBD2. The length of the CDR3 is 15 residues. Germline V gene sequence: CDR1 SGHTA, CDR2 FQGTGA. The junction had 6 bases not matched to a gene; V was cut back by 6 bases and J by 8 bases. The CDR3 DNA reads TGTGCCAGCAGGCCTCCGGGACTAGCGGGAGATGAGCAGTTCTTC. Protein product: CASRPPGLAGDEQFF.

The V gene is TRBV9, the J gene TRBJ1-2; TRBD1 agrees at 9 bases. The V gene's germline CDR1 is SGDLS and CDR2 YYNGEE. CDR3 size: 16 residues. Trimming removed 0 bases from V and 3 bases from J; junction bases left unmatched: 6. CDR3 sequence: CASSVGVTGGDYGYTF. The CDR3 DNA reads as TGTGCCAGCAGCGTAGGGGTGACAGGGGGTGACTATGGCTACACCTTC.

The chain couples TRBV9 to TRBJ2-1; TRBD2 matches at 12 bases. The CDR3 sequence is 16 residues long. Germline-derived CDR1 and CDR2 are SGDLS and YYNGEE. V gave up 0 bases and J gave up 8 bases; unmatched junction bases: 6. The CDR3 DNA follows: TGTGCCAGCAGCGTAGCTTTGGCTAGCGGGGGGGATGAGCAGTTCTTC. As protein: CASSVALASGGDEQFF. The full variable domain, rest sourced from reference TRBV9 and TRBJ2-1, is DSGVTQTPKHLITATGQRVTLRCSPRSGDLSVYWYQQSLDQGLQFLIQYYNGEERAKGNILERFSAQQFPDLHSELNLSSLELGDSALYFCASSVALASGGDEQFFGPGTRLTVL.

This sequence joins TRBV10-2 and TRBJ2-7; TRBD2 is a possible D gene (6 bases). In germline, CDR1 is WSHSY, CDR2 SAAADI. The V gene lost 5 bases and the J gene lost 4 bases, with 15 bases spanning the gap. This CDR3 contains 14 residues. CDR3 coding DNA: TGCGCCAGCAGTCGGGTCGGGAGAGGGTACGAGCAGTACTTC. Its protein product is CASSRVGRGYEQYF.

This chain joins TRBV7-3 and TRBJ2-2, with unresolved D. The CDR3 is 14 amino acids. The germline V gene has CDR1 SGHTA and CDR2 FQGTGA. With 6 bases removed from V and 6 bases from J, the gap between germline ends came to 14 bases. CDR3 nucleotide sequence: TGTGCCAGCAGGGCTTCCGCCCCGGCCGGGGAGCTGTTTTTT. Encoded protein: CASRASAPAGELFF.

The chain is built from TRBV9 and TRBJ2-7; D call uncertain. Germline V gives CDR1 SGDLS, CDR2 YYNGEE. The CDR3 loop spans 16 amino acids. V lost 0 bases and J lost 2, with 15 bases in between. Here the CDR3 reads CASSVGAGVTPYEQYF. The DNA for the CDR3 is TGTGCCAGCAGCGTAGGAGCTGGGGTGACCCCCTACGAGCAGTACTTC.

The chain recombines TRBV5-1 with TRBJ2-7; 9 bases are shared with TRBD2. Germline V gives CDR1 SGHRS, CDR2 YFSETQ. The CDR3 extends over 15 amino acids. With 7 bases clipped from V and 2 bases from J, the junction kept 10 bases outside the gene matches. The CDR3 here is CASRRLAGTTYEQYF. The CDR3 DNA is TGCGCCAGCCGTCGTCTAGCGGGGACTACCTACGAGCAGTACTTC.

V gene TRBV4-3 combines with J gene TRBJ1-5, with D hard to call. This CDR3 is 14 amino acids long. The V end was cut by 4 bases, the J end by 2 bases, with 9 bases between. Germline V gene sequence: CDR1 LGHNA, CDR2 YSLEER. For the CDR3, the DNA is TGCGCCAGCAGCCGCAACTGGGGCAATCAGCCCCAGCATTTT. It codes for CASSRNWGNQPQHF.

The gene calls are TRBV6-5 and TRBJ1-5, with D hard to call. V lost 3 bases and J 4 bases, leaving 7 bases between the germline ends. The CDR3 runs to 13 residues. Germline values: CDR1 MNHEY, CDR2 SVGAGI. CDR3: CASSYDGNQPQHF. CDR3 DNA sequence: TGTGCCAGCAGTTATGATGGAAATCAGCCCCAGCATTTT.

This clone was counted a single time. The CDR3 DNA sequence: TGTGCCAGCAGCCAAGATAGCGGGAGCTTCTACAATGAGCAGTTCTTC. This gives the protein CASSQDSGSFYNEQFF. The V gene is TRBV4-2, the J gene TRBJ2-1; 9 positions agree with TRBD2. Germline loops: CDR1 LGHNA, CDR2 YNFKEQ. Unmatched junction bases numbered 3, after V lost 0 bases and J lost 3 bases. The CDR3 totals 16 residues.

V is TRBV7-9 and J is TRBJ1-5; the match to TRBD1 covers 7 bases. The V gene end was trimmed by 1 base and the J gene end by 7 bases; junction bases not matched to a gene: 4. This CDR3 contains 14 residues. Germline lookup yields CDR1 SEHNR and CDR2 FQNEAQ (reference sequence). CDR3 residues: CASSLEGGGQPQHF. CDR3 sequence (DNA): TGTGCCAGCAGCTTAGAAGGGGGCGGCCAGCCCCAGCATTTT.

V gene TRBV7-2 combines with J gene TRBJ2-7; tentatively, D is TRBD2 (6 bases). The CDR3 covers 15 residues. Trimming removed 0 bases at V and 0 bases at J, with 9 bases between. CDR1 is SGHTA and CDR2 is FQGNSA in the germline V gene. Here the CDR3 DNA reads TGTGCCAGCAGCTTAGCAGCGGGTAGCTCCTACGAGCAGTACTTC. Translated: CASSLAAGSSYEQYF. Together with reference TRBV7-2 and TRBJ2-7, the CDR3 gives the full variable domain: GAGVSQSPSNKVTEKGKDVELRCDPISGHTALYWYRQSLGQGLEFLIYFQGNSAPDKSGLPSDRFSAERTGGSVSTLTIQRTQQEDSAVYLCASSLAAGSSYEQYFGPGTRLTVT.